Included here is one T cell receptor beta chain sequence, with context. The antigen remains undetermined. With MiXCR, TCRdb called clones anew from the PCR reads. This table has around 5,600 clones, more than 30% appearing once. Between the trimmed V and J ends, which lost 0 bases and 6 bases, there was a span of 14 bases. The CDR3 has 15 amino acids. Per the germline V gene, CDR1 is SGHKS and CDR2 is YYEKEE (reference sequence). Thyroid surgery was performed in patients who had received no treatment beforehand. The data belong to a study of metastatic and nonmetastatic thyroid tumors. Turning to the study itself: Comparative analysis of repertoires was undertaken across blood and tumor or nodule tissue obtained from malignant and benign thyroid patients. Overall study findings and caveats: Benign nodules reportedly had significantly lower TCR beta diversity than malignant thyroid tumors in blood and tumor.

The chain couples TRBV5-5 to TRBJ2-3, with D perhaps matching TRBD1 (6 bases). This receptor was identified in a male donor with papillary thyroid cancer or a benign thyroid nodule (not recorded which). Some clones in this sample may be carry-over from other donors' samples. The specimen was adjacent normal tissue. The CDR3 region has the DNA TGTGCCAGCAGCTTGGGAGATGGGGGCTCGGATACGCAGTATTTT. Translation gives CASSLGDGGSDTQYF.